This T cell receptor (beta chain) was sequenced for a study of identical twins. This clonotype was detected ten times or more. One entry per CDR3 protein results from TCRdb running MiXCR on the 5' RACE reads. This table holds fewer than 650,000 distinct CDR3 sequences, over 8.5% found once. This CDR3 is built from 18 residues. The ends lost 4 bases at V and 5 bases at J; junction bases unmatched: 12. Another study also made use of these data, one on yellow fever vaccine responses in identical twins.

The chain has TRBV12-3 or TRBV12-4 and TRBJ2-5, with 14 bases identical to TRBD2. The sample taken for sequencing was PBMCs. The TCR was taken from a woman between 18 and 29 years old in good health. The CDR3 spells CASSSRVPGLAGGETQYF. Here the CDR3 DNA reads TGTGCCAGCAGTTCTCGGGTACCTGGACTAGCGGGAGGTGAGACCCAGTACTTC.